The present T cell receptor (beta chain) was sequenced within a study of T cells in Graves' hyperthyroidism and ophthalmopathy. Study-level points and caveats: Blood held most thyroid clonotypes expanded above 0.001 frequency. The model's output predicted ophthalmopathy at a median of 6.5 months prior to onset.

CDR1 SGHTA and CDR2 FQGNSA come from the germline V gene. V lost 0 bases and J 2 bases, leaving 14 bases between the germline ends. The CDR3 consists of 17 residues. Amplified regions were TCR beta CDR3 sequences from RNA transcripts. The primer set for the first-round RT-PCR of the TCR CDR3 was HTBI. Using its own MiXCR run on the multiplex PCR reads, TCRdb lists one record per CDR3 protein. Counted here are hundreds of thousands of distinct CDR3 sequences, approximately 44% occurring once; the ten biggest clones make up 8.2%. Diagnoses rested on clinical symptoms, serum thyroxine and TRAb, thyroid ultrasound and orbital computed tomography. A remark on this clonotype: Its antigen is undetermined.

Source material: peripheral blood or thyroid tissue (not recorded which). This clonotype was sampled from a woman aged 18-35 years with Graves' hyperthyroidism. The J gene is TRBJ1-3, the V gene TRBV7-2; possibly TRBD1 for D (5 bases). The CDR3 DNA sequence: TGTGCCAGCAGCTTAGCGGCAGGGATGGGAGCTGGAAACACCATATATTTT. As protein: CASSLAAGMGAGNTIYF.